The rows below give T cell receptor beta chains drawn from one sample of a study of blood T cell repertoires in COVID-19. The table came from immunoSEQ multiplex PCR; TCRdb's copy has only in-frame clones and leaves some out. The table lists about 150,000 clones, about 80% of them singletons. Sequencing was performed on peripheral blood. The receptors stem from a man aged 55 to 70 with acute or convalescent COVID-19. The CDR3 runs from the conserved cysteine through the conserved F or W. D genes are given only for firm matches. Clone size, where shown, is once, few, many, or a class for clones that have expanded.

J | D | V | size | DNA | CDR3
TRBJ1-5 | TRBD1 | TRBV18 | - | TGTGCCAGCTCACCGACAGGGGTGGGCAATCAGCCCCAGCATTTT | CASSPTGVGNQPQHF
TRBJ2-5 | - | TRBV5-5 | - | TGTGCCAGCAGCTTGGTTGGGGGCAACCAAGAGACCCAGTACTTC | CASSLVGGNQETQYF
TRBJ1-6 | - | TRBV7-9 | - | TGTGCCAGCAGCTTAGCCAGTGGTAATTCACCCCTCCACTTT | CASSLASGNSPLHF
TRBJ2-1 | TRBD2 | TRBV3-1/TRBV3-2 | - | TGTGCCAGCAGCCCCATAACGGGGGGGAGCAATGAGCAGTTCTTC | CASSPITGGSNEQFF
TRBJ2-1 | TRBD2 | TRBV27 | - | TGTGCCAGCACCCGGACTAGCGGGATAGACAATGAGCAGTTCTTC | CASTRTSGIDNEQFF
TRBJ1-4 | TRBD1 | TRBV28 | - | TGTGCCACGGGACAGGGTAATGAAAAACTGTTTTTT | CATGQGNEKLFF
TRBJ2-1 | TRBD2 | TRBV14 | - | TGTGCCAGCAGCCCATTGGGGAGCGGGAGGGGACGAGGGGAGCAGTTCTTC | CASSPLGSGRGRGEQFF
TRBJ1-5 | - | TRBV28 | - | TGTGCCAGCAGTTTAAGGGGGGGGAGTCAGCCCCAGCATTTT | CASSLRGGSQPQHF
TRBJ1-1 | TRBD1 | TRBV6-1 | - | TGTGCCAGCAGTGAAAGGGGACAGGGGCACTTGAACACTGAAGCTTTCTTT | CASSERGQGHLNTEAFF
TRBJ1-5 | - | TRBV28 | few | TGTGCCAGCAGTTTTGTCGGGTATCAGCCCCAGCATTTT | CASSFVGYQPQHF
TRBJ2-7 | TRBD2 | TRBV19 | - | TGTGCCAGCAGGACCGCGGGAGGGCCAGACGAGCAGTACTTC | CASRTAGGPDEQYF
TRBJ2-7 | TRBD2 | TRBV5-1 | once | TGCGCCAGCAGCAGATCGCTAGCGGGAGTCGTCGAGCAGTACTTC | CASSRSLAGVVEQYF
TRBJ2-5 | TRBD2 | TRBV6-4 | few | TGTGCCAGCAGTGACTCAAGCGGGGCTCAGACCCAGTACTTC | CASSDSSGAQTQYF
TRBJ1-2 | - | TRBV6-5 | - | TGTGCCAGCAGTTACTCCTCAGGGGCTCCCTATGGCTACACCTTC | CASSYSSGAPYGYTF
TRBJ2-7 | TRBD2 | TRBV10-3 | - | TGTGCCATCAGTGGGGGACTAGCGGGGGGCTCCCATACTTCCTCCTACGAGCAGTACTTC | CAISGGLAGGSHTSSYEQYF
TRBJ1-6 | TRBD1 | TRBV5-4 | - | TGTGCCAGCAGCCTAGGACAGGGGGGGAATTCACCCCTCCACTTT | CASSLGQGGNSPLHF
TRBJ2-5 | - | TRBV5-5 | - | TGTGCCAGCAGCTTCCACGGACAGTACCAAGAGACCCAGTACTTC | CASSFHGQYQETQYF
TRBJ1-2 | - | TRBV6-1 | - | TGTGCCAGCCGTGCCCAGGTGGCAGGCCCTAACTATGGCTACACCTTC | CASRAQVAGPNYGYTF
TRBJ1-1 | - | TRBV6-1 | many | TGTGCCAGCAGTGACCGATCCGGGACAACGAACACTGAAGCTTTCTTT | CASSDRSGTTNTEAFF
TRBJ1-6 | - | TRBV23-1 | - | TGCGCCAGCAGTCAAAGGTGCGTCAGGGATCCTTCACCCCTCCACTTT | CASSQRCVRDPSPLHF
TRBJ2-1 | TRBD2 | TRBV4-1 | - | TGCGCCAGCAGCCAAGGACTAGCGGGGGTGGACAATGAGCAGTTCTTC | CASSQGLAGVDNEQFF
TRBJ1-2 | - | TRBV12-3/TRBV12-4 | - | TGTGCCAGCAGACGTACAGGGTATGGCTACACCTTC | CASRRTGYGYTF
TRBJ2-7 | TRBD1 | TRBV6-5 | - | TGTGCCAGCAGATTCTCCGGGACAGGGACCTACGAGCAGTACTTC | CASRFSGTGTYEQYF
TRBJ1-1 | - | TRBV5-1 | once | TGCGCCAGCAGACTAACCTATCTGAACACTGAAGCTTTCTTT | CASRLTYLNTEAFF
TRBJ1-4 | - | TRBV28 | - | TGTGCCAGCAGCAGACAGGCGGTGAATGAAAAACTGTTTTTT | CASSRQAVNEKLFF
TRBJ1-2 | TRBD1 | TRBV2 | - | TGTGCCAGCAGCCTTGGACAGGGCTATGGCTACACCTTC | CASSLGQGYGYTF